Detailed here is one TCR beta chain. This sample stems from a study of blood T cell repertoires in COVID-19. About the research overall: The United States, Italy and Spain supplied acute and convalescent COVID-19 samples.

Sequencing was performed with immunoSEQ multiplex PCR; in TCRdb, only in-frame clones are kept and a portion is missing. In the table there are 95,000 to 150,000 clones, approximately 87% of which are singletons. This CDR3 spans 16 amino acids. Per germline, CDR1 KGHDR and CDR2 SFDVKD. V lost 3 bases and J lost 2; bases outside the gene matches: 3. The clonotype comes from a woman in her seventies with acute or convalescent COVID-19. Sample: peripheral blood. The chain employs TRBV24-1 and TRBJ2-1, with 10 nucleotides matching TRBD2. CDR3 sequence reads: CATSDNSGGPYNEQFF. DNA of the CDR3: TGTGCCACCAGTGATAATAGCGGGGGGCCCTACAATGAGCAGTTCTTC.